This T cell receptor beta chain was observed in a study of T cell changes during pregnancy in multiple sclerosis. TCRdb keeps only in-frame clones here, not all; method: immunoSEQ multiplex PCR. The sample contains around 50,000 clones, approximately 87% of which appear only once. The CDR3 has 14 residues. The ends lost 1 base at V and 5 bases at J; junction bases unmatched: 2. The germline CDR1 and CDR2 sequences are MGHRA and YSYEKL. The origin of this receptor is a human donor whose cells served as feeder cells for cultures in a pregnancy study. Sequencing input: peripheral blood from another person, used as feeder cells. The gene calls are TRBV4-1 and TRBJ1-1; TRBD1 matches 9 bases. The CDR3 nucleotides are TGCGCCAGCAGCCAAGGACAGGGGGGAACTGAAGCTTTCTTT. Its protein is CASSQGQGGTEAFF.